This TCR beta chain was recorded in a study of cytomegalovirus exposure and HLA in healthy donors. Comment on this clone: The antigen is unknown.

Study results and limitations: Reportedly, fewer N-insertions than the approximately 700-donor mean appeared in an Asian-associated ancestry cluster in a later analysis.

The primer mix had 60 Vbeta and 13 Jbeta primers. Some clones are missing from TCRdb's copy, which holds only in-frame ones; the method was immunoSEQ multiplex PCR. This table holds around 120,000 clones, 82% found once. This clonotype was sampled from a boy aged 10-17 years in good health and CMV-seronegative. The sequenced sample consisted of PBMCs.

The CDR3 DNA reads TGCGCCAGCGGGCCGGGACTAGCGGCAAGGGCCCTCAATGAGCAGTTCTTC. This codes for CASGPGLAARALNEQFF. The rearrangement links TRBV4-1 to TRBJ2-1, with 11 bases aligning to TRBD2. Germline V gene lookup returns CDR1 MGHRA and CDR2 YSYEKL. The V and J ends lost 8 bases and 6 bases, in that order; junction bases with no gene match: 15. The CDR3 length is 17 residues.